In its sample, the clone carrying this T cell receptor beta chain was seen a few times. This record belongs to a study of blood T cells in healthy people across ages. The second PCR ran roughly 7 to 12 cycles with a sample-barcoded 5' primer and J-beta primers. From the 5' RACE reads, TCRdb called clonotypes with MiXCR, one entry per CDR3 protein. Here the sample spans about 570,000 distinct CDR3 sequences, roughly 29% being singletons. V was pared by 6 bases and J by 6 bases, with 7 bases of the junction left unmatched. Germline-derived CDR1 and CDR2 are SGHVS and FQNEAQ. The CDR3 totals 13 residues. Each sample used at least 6 million PBMCs.

The sequence was obtained from a woman aged 70 to 79 in good health. The V gene is TRBV7-8, the J gene TRBJ1-2; 7 bases are shared with TRBD1. The specimen sequenced was blood. Here the CDR3 DNA reads TGTGCCAGCAGGTCAGGGGGTGTCAATGGCTACACCTTC. This gives the protein CASRSGGVNGYTF. The full variable domain, rest sourced from reference TRBV7-8 and TRBJ1-2, is GAGVSQSPRYKVAKRGQDVALRCDPISGHVSLFWYQQALGQGPEFLTYFQNEAQLDKSGLPSDRFFAERPEGSVSTLKIQRTQQEDSAVYLCASRSGGVNGYTFGSGTRLTVV.